The rows below give T cell receptor beta chains drawn from one sample of a study of cytomegalovirus exposure and HLA in healthy donors. The assay was immunoSEQ multiplex PCR, and TCRdb's table has in-frame clones only and misses some. The sample has approximately 150,000 clones, about 84% seen once; the top ten hold 5% to 8%. The sample was PBMCs. The receptors originated from a middle-aged woman in good health and CMV-seropositive. Each CDR3 is given with its conserved first and last residue. The D gene is left open where the match is weak. Rows give clone size only sometimes, using once, few, many, or a class for an expanded clone.

once	TRBV6-1	14	TRBJ1-4	TRBD1	CASSKQGAGEKLFF	TGTGCCAGCAGCAAACAGGGGGCCGGTGAAAAACTGTTTTTT
.	TRBV7-6	13	TRBJ2-7	.	CASSLEYSGEQYF	TGTGCCAGCAGCTTAGAGTATAGCGGCGAGCAGTACTTC
.	TRBV5-1	15	TRBJ2-7	TRBD2	CASSSPGLAGKEQYF	TGCGCCAGCAGCTCACCGGGACTAGCGGGAAAAGAGCAGTACTTC
.	TRBV6-5	14	TRBJ2-7	.	CASSRDSNSYEQYF	TGTGCCAGCAGCCGCGACAGCAACTCCTACGAGCAGTACTTC
.	TRBV7-8	15	TRBJ2-7	.	CASSSMTLSSYEQYF	TGTGCCAGCAGCTCCATGACACTTAGCTCCTACGAGCAGTACTTC
.	TRBV11-3	15	TRBJ2-2	.	CASSLHPSVGGELFF	TGTGCCAGCAGCTTACACCCTAGCGTAGGCGGGGAGCTGTTTTTT
.	TRBV5-1	16	TRBJ2-3	TRBD2	CASSLGLAGGRDTQYF	TGCGCCAGCAGCTTGGGGCTAGCGGGAGGCAGAGATACGCAGTATTTT
.	TRBV15	14	TRBJ2-3	TRBD1	CATLDRRGADTQYF	TGTGCCACCCTGGACAGGCGAGGGGCAGATACGCAGTATTTT
.	TRBV7-2	14	TRBJ2-1	.	CASSPRRTDNEQFF	TGTGCCAGCAGCCCCCGCCGGACAGACAATGAGCAGTTCTTC
.	TRBV7-9	14	TRBJ1-2	TRBD1	CASSLKGANYGYTF	TGTGCCAGCAGCTTAAAGGGGGCGAACTATGGCTACACCTTC
.	TRBV15	18	TRBJ2-1	TRBD2	CATSRDLGTSGRDNEQFF	TGTGCCACCAGCAGAGATCTCGGGACTAGCGGGAGGGACAATGAGCAGTTCTTC
.	TRBV28	18	TRBJ2-5	TRBD1	CASSFGMGGQAFQETQYF	TGTGCCAGCAGTTTTGGAATGGGGGGACAGGCCTTCCAAGAGACCCAGTACTTC
.	TRBV4-1	14	TRBJ2-1	TRBD2	CASSRTGGLSEQFF	TGCGCCAGCAGCCGCACGGGGGGTCTCAGTGAGCAGTTCTTC
.	TRBV5-1	15	TRBJ1-4	.	CASSLVGRVDEKLFF	TGCGCCAGCAGCTTGGTAGGCCGGGTTGATGAAAAACTGTTTTTT
once	TRBV5-1	14	TRBJ2-4	.	CASSLDPSKNIQYF	TGCGCCAGCAGCTTGGATCCCTCCAAAAACATTCAGTACTTC
.	TRBV7-9	14	TRBJ2-7	.	CASSLWRGGYEQYF	TGTGCCAGCAGCTTATGGAGGGGTGGCTACGAGCAGTACTTC
.	TRBV2	16	TRBJ2-3	TRBD1	CASSLYRTGITDTQYF	TGTGCCAGCAGTCTCTACCGGACAGGGATAACGGATACGCAGTATTTT
.	TRBV14	16	TRBJ2-1	TRBD2	CASSPLAGVSYNEQFF	TGTGCCAGCAGCCCCTTAGCGGGGGTCTCCTACAATGAGCAGTTCTTC
.	TRBV10-3	13	TRBJ2-1	.	CAISKSSSDEQFF	TGTGCCATCAGTAAATCTAGTTCCGATGAGCAGTTCTTC
.	TRBV6-5	14	TRBJ1-5	TRBD1	CASSLRQGYQPQHF	TGTGCCAGCAGTTTGAGACAGGGCTATCAGCCCCAGCATTTT
few	TRBV23-1	17	TRBJ2-3	.	CASSQKLDSDRGDTQYF	TGCGCCAGCAGTCAAAAACTTGACAGTGACCGCGGAGATACGCAGTATTTT
.	TRBV5-1	15	TRBJ2-2	TRBD2	CASSSAGGRTGELFF	TGCGCCAGCAGCTCTGCGGGAGGTCGTACCGGGGAGCTGTTTTTT
.	TRBV18	17	TRBJ1-1	TRBD1	CASSPRDREVRATEAFF	TGTGCCAGCTCACCCCGGGACAGGGAGGTCCGGGCCACTGAAGCTTTCTTT
few	TRBV11-2	16	TRBJ2-7	TRBD2	CASSLDLGGGTYEQYF	TGTGCCAGCAGCTTAGATCTAGGCGGGGGTACCTACGAGCAGTACTTC
.	TRBV6-5	13	TRBJ1-5	TRBD1	CASRETGGQPQHF	TGTGCCAGCAGGGAGACAGGGGGTCAGCCCCAGCATTTT
.	TRBV6-1	15	TRBJ2-4	TRBD1	CASNEGDSLGNIQYF	TGTGCCAGCAATGAGGGGGACAGCCTAGGAAACATTCAGTACTTC
.	TRBV11-2	16	TRBJ2-1	TRBD2	CASSLTGTSEFDEQFF	TGTGCCAGCAGCTTAACTGGGACTAGCGAGTTCGATGAGCAGTTCTTC
.	TRBV6-4	16	TRBJ2-3	TRBD2	CASSVGLAGGRDTQYF	TGTGCCAGCAGTGTGGGACTAGCGGGAGGCAGGGATACGCAGTATTTT
.	TRBV7-9	17	TRBJ2-2	TRBD2	CASSLSGAGVVTGELFF	TGTGCCAGCAGCTTAAGCGGAGCGGGAGTCGTCACCGGGGAGCTGTTTTTT
.	TRBV18	14	TRBJ2-3	TRBD2	CASGFTSEEDTQYF	TGTGCCAGCGGGTTTACTAGCGAAGAAGATACGCAGTATTTT
once	TRBV20-1	10	TRBJ2-5	.	CSARDRTQYF	TGCAGTGCTAGAGATAGGACCCAGTACTTC
.	TRBV6-6	12	TRBJ1-4	.	CASGRGGEKLFF	TGTGCCAGCGGCCGAGGCGGGGAAAAACTGTTTTTT
.	TRBV28	15	TRBJ2-7	.	CASSSQRVLSYEQYF	TGTGCCAGCAGTTCCCAGCGGGTTCTCTCCTACGAGCAGTACTTC
.	TRBV2	14	TRBJ2-5	TRBD2	CASSWREGPETQYF	TGTGCCAGCAGTTGGCGGGAGGGCCCGGAGACCCAGTACTTC
.	TRBV28	16	TRBJ2-7	TRBD2	CASSSLAGEGAYEQYF	TGTGCCAGCAGCTCACTAGCGGGAGAGGGCGCCTACGAGCAGTACTTC
once	TRBV14	13	TRBJ1-1	.	CASSQGQGREAFF	TGTGCCAGCAGCCAAGGTCAGGGCCGTGAAGCTTTCTTT
few	TRBV13	13	TRBJ2-5	.	CASSLAGSETQYF	TGTGCCAGCAGCTTAGCCGGGAGTGAGACCCAGTACTTC
.	TRBV16	14	TRBJ1-5	TRBD1	CASRGTGGNQPQHF	TGTGCCAGCAGGGGGACAGGGGGAAATCAGCCCCAGCATTTT
.	TRBV19	15	TRBJ2-7	TRBD2	CASSTSGSWPYEQYF	TGTGCCAGTAGTACTAGCGGGAGTTGGCCCTACGAGCAGTACTTC
.	TRBV5-1	13	TRBJ2-2	.	CASSLTGAGELFF	TGCGCCAGCAGCTTGACAGGAGCCGGGGAGCTGTTTTTT
.	TRBV7-9	17	TRBJ1-4	TRBD1	CASSQSRDRGQWKKLFF	TGTGCCAGCAGCCAGTCCCGGGACAGGGGGCAATGGAAAAAACTGTTTTTT
few	TRBV25-1	14	TRBJ1-5	.	CASRRVYSNQPQHF	TGTGCCAGCAGGAGGGTTTATAGCAATCAGCCCCAGCATTTT